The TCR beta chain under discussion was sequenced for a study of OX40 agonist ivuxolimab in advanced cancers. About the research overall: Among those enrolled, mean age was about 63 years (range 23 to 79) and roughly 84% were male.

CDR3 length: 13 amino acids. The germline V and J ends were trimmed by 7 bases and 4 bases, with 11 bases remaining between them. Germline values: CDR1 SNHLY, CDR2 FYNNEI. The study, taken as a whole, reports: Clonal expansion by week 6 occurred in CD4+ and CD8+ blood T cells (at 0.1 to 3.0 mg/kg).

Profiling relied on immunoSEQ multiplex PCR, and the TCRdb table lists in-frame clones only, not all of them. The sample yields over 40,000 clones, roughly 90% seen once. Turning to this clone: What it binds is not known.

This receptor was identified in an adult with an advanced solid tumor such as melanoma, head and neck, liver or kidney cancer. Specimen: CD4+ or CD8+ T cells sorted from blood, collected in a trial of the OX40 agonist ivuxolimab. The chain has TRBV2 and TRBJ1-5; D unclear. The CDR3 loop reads CASTVRSNQPQHF. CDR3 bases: TGTGCCAGCACTGTACGGTCGAATCAGCCCCAGCATTTT.